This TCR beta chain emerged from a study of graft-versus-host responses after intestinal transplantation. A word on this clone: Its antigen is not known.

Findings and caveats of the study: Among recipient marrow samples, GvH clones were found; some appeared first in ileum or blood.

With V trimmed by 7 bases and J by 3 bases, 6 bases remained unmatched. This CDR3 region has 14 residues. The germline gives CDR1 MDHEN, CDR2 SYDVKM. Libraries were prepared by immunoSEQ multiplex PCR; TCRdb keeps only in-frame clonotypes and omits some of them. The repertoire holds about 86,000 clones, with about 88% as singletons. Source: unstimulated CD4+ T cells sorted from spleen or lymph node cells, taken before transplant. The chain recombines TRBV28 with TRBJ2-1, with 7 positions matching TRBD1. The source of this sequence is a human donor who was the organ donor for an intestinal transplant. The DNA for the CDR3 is TGTGCCAGCATTGAGACAGGGTACTACAATGAGCAGTTCTTC. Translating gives CASIETGYYNEQFF.